These 4 T cell receptor beta chains share one sample of origin, sequenced in a study of shared clonotypes between healthy human individuals. The protocol was immunoSEQ multiplex PCR, while the TCRdb copy is restricted to in-frame clones and leaves out a portion. Among about 1.5 million clones listed, 98% were seen once. Sample: naive CD4+ T cells sorted from blood. The sample's subset: CD45RA+ positively selected. These receptors all come from a man aged 30 to 39 in good health.

The CDR3 spells CASSVVAGAGTDTQYF. The CDR3, as DNA: TGTGCCAGCAGTGTAGTAGCGGGAGCGGGCACAGATACGCAGTATTTT. The rearrangement uses TRBV28 and TRBJ2-3; the match to TRBD2 covers 9 bases. Trimming at V came to 5 bases and at J to 1 base, leaving 7 bases not matched to a gene. Germline V gene data show CDR1 as MDHEN and CDR2 as SYDVKM. The CDR3 is 16 residues long.

V usage is TRBV10-3 and J usage is TRBJ2-1; D gene ambiguous. The CDR3 totals 11 residues. Germline values: CDR1 ENHRY, CDR2 SYGVKD. Trimming removed 4 bases at V and 6 bases at J, with 4 bases between. The CDR3 sequence is CAISVANEQFF. The CDR3 bases are TGTGCCATCAGTGTTGCCAATGAGCAGTTCTTC.

The chain carries TRBV4-2 and TRBJ2-7; 7 bases align to TRBD1. J gave up 7 bases and V 3 bases, and 6 bases lay outside the gene matches. Germline-derived CDR1 and CDR2 are LGHNA and YNFKEQ. The length of the CDR3 is 13 residues. The CDR3 reads CASSQRQGLEQYF. DNA for the CDR3: TGTGCCAGCAGCCAGAGACAGGGTTTAGAGCAGTACTTC.

The J gene is TRBJ2-7, the V gene TRBV30; D is unclear. The germline V gene encodes CDR1 GTSNPN and CDR2 SVGIG (reference sequence). The CDR3 extends over 11 amino acids. V was clipped by 4 bases and J by 3 bases, with 7 bases between them. The CDR3 region is CAWTPGYEQYF. The DNA of the CDR3 is TGTGCCTGGACCCCCGGCTACGAGCAGTACTTC.